A single sample gave rise to the 30 T cell receptor beta chains below, sequenced in a study of T cell repertoires in cytomegalovirus infection. Their antigens are not known. One entry per CDR3 protein, called by TCRdb with MiXCR from the reads. Seen here are 5,500 to 6,500 distinct CDR3 sequences, approximately 58% observed once, and the top ten hold roughly 90%. Sequencing used PBMCs, sequenced either directly or after in vitro stimulation (not recorded which). All receptors derive from a human donor in good health (CMV status not recorded). Some clones in this sample may be carry-over from other donors' samples.

CDR3 loop: CYSSPGTASNHHQHF. The DNA for the CDR3 is TGTTACAGCAGCCCCGGGACAGCTAGCAATCATCACCAGCATTTT. The V and J genes are TRBV7-2 and TRBJ1-5, with 7 positions matching TRBD1. The CDR3 sequence is 15 residues long. Germline V gene data show CDR1 as SGHTA and CDR2 as FQGNSA. Looking up the rest from reference TRBV7-2 and TRBJ1-5 gives the full variable domain: GAGVSQSPSNKVTEKGKDVELRCDPISGHTALYWYRQSLGQGLEFLIYFQGNSAPDKSGLPSDRFSAERTGGSVSTLTIQRTQQEDSAVYLCYSSPGTASNHHQHFGDGTRLSIL.

As regards this clonotype: The conserved phenylalanine or tryptophan is not found at the CDR3 terminus, so this likely reflects a read error. The V call is TRBV7-9, the J call TRBJ2-7; D may be TRBD2 (6 bases). CDR3 length: 12 residues. Trimming left V 5 bases short and J 3 bases short, with 8 bases between. Germline-derived CDR1 and CDR2 are SEHNR and FQNEAQ (reference sequence). CDR3 DNA: TGTGCCAGCAGCCCCGGGGGCTACGAGCAGTACTTA. Residues: CASSPGGYEQYL.

The CDR3 region has the DNA TGTGCCAGCAGCTTAGATTGGGGGACTGAAGCTTTCTTT. This gives the protein CASSLDWGTEAFF. This chain joins TRBV7-2 and TRBJ1-1; a weak D match, TRBD1 (5 bases). V dropped 1 base and J dropped 5 bases, with 8 bases sitting between them. Per the germline V gene, CDR1 is SGHTA and CDR2 is FQGNSA. The CDR3 has 13 residues.

The chain recombines TRBV6-2 or TRBV6-3 with TRBJ2-7; D ambiguous. The CDR3 has 12 residues. CDR1 and CDR2 (germline): MNHEY, SVGEGT. Here the CDR3 reads CYRSNPPPEQYF. The CDR3 DNA is TGTTACCGCAGTAACCCACCTCCAGAGCAGTACTTC.

This clonotype was seen a handful of times. The chain links TRBV19 to TRBJ2-3, with 7 bases aligning to TRBD2. Unmatched junction bases numbered 17, after V lost 5 bases and J lost 6 bases. The germline gives CDR1 LNHDA, CDR2 SQIVND (reference sequence). The CDR3 runs to 17 residues. This CDR3 is CASSPGRLAGEVDTQYF. As DNA, the CDR3 is TGTGCCAGTAGTCCTGGCAGGTTGGCGGGGGAGGTCGATACGCAGTATTTT. The variable domain in full, with the rest retrieved from reference TRBV19 and TRBJ2-3, is DGGITQSPKYLFRKEGQNVTLSCEQNLNHDAMYWYRQDPGQGLRLIYYSQIVNDFQKGDIAEGYSVSREKKESFPLTVTSAQKNPTAFYLCASSPGRLAGEVDTQYFGPGTRLTVL.

This clonotype was counted between two and nine times. The chain joins TRBV7-3 to TRBJ2-3, with no clear D. V was trimmed by 5 bases and J by 0 bases, leaving 9 bases between them. This CDR3 has 14 residues. CDR1 and CDR2 (germline): SGHTA, FQGTGA. CDR3 residues: CASSPRASTDTQYF. The CDR3, as DNA: TGTGCCAGCAGCCCTCGAGCTAGCACAGATACGCAGTATTTT.

J is TRBJ2-7 and V is TRBV7-8; 7 positions match TRBD1. The CDR3 runs 14 residues. Per the germline V gene, CDR1 is SGHVS and CDR2 is FQNEAQ. The V segment lost 5 bases and the J segment 5 bases; nucleotides outside the gene matches: 9. The CDR3 DNA reads TGTGCCAGCAGCAGGGACAGCACTGGCGACGAGCAGTACTTC. Amino acids: CASSRDSTGDEQYF.

The DNA of the CDR3 is TGTGCCACATGCCTCCGACAGGGGACCAATCATCCCAAGCATTTT. Its translation is CATCLRQGTNHPKHF. This chain links TRBV10-3 with TRBJ1-5; 8 bases match TRBD1. Germline V CDR1 and CDR2: ENHRY, SYGVKD. CDR3 length equals 15 residues. After removal of 10 bases from V and 14 bases from J, the junction contained 22 bases not matched to a gene.

This clonotype was recorded once. This chain connects TRBV6-8 to TRBJ1-1; D call uncertain. V was shortened by 0 bases and J by 1 base, with 3 bases between the two germline ends. Germline V gene lookup returns CDR1 MNHGY and CDR2 SAAAGT. The CDR3 extends over 13 amino acids. CDR3: CASSYSQNTEAFF. In nucleotides, the CDR3 is TGTGCCAGCAGTTACTCGCAGAACACTGAAGCTTTCTTT.

The chain joins TRBV2 to TRBJ2-3, with TRBD2 matching over 9 bases. The ends lost 0 bases at V and 4 bases at J; junction bases unmatched: 11. Germline CDR1 reads SNHLY; CDR2 reads FYNNEI. CDR3 size: 18 residues. In DNA form, the CDR3 reads TGTGCCAGCAGTGAAGCGTTAGTAGCGGGGGATCGAGCAGATACGCAGTATTTT. Its translation: CASSEALVAGDRADTQYF.

For this clonotype: One end of the junction is discordant with germline, which a read error may explain. CDR3 amino acids: CSSRAWSVQPQHF. Written as DNA, the CDR3 is TGTTCCAGCAGGGCATGGTCTGTGCAGCCCCAGCATTTT. This chain links TRBV6-5 with TRBJ1-5, with D perhaps TRBD1 (5 bases). Germline V lookup: CDR1 MNHEY, CDR2 SVGAGI. CDR3 length equals 13 residues.

This chain connects TRBV5-1 to TRBJ2-7, with 7 bases aligning to TRBD1. Germline V gene data show CDR1 as SGHRS and CDR2 as YFSETQ. This CDR3 has 17 residues. V shed 0 bases, J shed 5 bases, and the junction held 14 bases outside the gene matches. The CDR3 loop reads CASSLDTVIGGYNEQYF. As DNA, the CDR3 is TGCGCCAGCAGCTTGGACACTGTAATAGGGGGCTACAACGAGCAGTACTTC.

The chain combines TRBV7-2 with TRBJ2-7, with D perhaps TRBD1 (6 bases). This CDR3 comprises 14 residues. V dropped 8 bases and J dropped 9 bases, with 23 bases sitting between them. Germline values: CDR1 SGHTA, CDR2 FQGNSA. This CDR3 reads CASRWDTPGDGQYV. The DNA for the CDR3 is TGTGCCAGCCGCTGGGACACCCCTGGAGACGGGCAGTACGTC.

This clonotype was detected a few times. This chain joins TRBV7-9 and TRBJ2-5; 11 nucleotides agree with TRBD1. There are 18 residues in the CDR3. V lost 5 bases and J lost 2; bases outside the gene matches: 13. Germline CDR1 SEHNR, CDR2 FQNEAQ (reference sequence). The CDR3, as DNA: TGTGCCAGCAGCACCCAAGCGGGACAGGGGGATTATCAAGAGACCCAGTACTTC. Amino acid sequence: CASSTQAGQGDYQETQYF.

A word on this clonotype: This CDR3 fails to terminate in the conserved phenylalanine or tryptophan, so it likely reflects a read error. The DNA is omitted, as the CDR3 cannot be located on it reliably, and the CDR3 follows TCRdb's listing. The J gene is TRBJ1-1, the V gene TRBV6-2 or TRBV6-3. The CDR3 has 14 amino acids, counting both end residues. Germline V CDR1 and CDR2: MNHEY, SVGEGT. The chain's CDR3 is CASSSPEPNTESFC.

The chain is built from TRBV7-2 and TRBJ2-1, with 8 bases matching TRBD2. V shed 5 bases and J 12 bases; nucleotides not matched to a gene: 12. This CDR3 is 14 amino acids long. Per the germline V gene, CDR1 is SGHTA and CDR2 is FQGNSA. The CDR3 coding sequence is TGTGCCAGCAGCCAGGCGGGAGGACGGAAGGCGCAGTTCTTC. Residues: CASSQAGGRKAQFF.

In its sample, this clonotype was seen a few times. The genes are TRBV7-8 and TRBJ2-7; a weak D match, TRBD1 (6 bases). In germline, CDR1 is SGHVS, CDR2 FQNEAQ. The CDR3 is made up of 14 amino acids. DNA of the CDR3: TGTACCATCAGTTGGGACACCCCTGGCGACGAGCAGTACTTC. This encodes CTISWDTPGDEQYF.

This clonotype has a handful of counts. This chain links TRBV6-5 with TRBJ1-6, with D possibly being TRBD1 (6 bases). Germline V CDR1 and CDR2: MNHEY, SVGAGI. The ends were cut back, 7 bases at V and 10 bases at J, with 20 bases in the middle. The CDR3 has 15 amino acids. CDR3 sequence: CASTSRRTGNSPLHF. In nucleotides, the CDR3 is TGTGCCAGCACCTCCCGTCGAACAGGGAACTCACCCCTCCACTTT.

With respect to this clonotype: The final CDR3 position lacks the conserved phenylalanine or tryptophan, pointing to a likely read error. The chain has TRBV7-2 and TRBJ2-1; 7 bases match TRBD2. The J call may be incorrect, as the DNA end agrees better with TRBJ2-7. The CDR3 length is 14 residues. Germline V gives CDR1 SGHTA, CDR2 FQGNSA. CDR3 nucleotides: TGTGCCTGCAGCCAGGCGGGAGTACGGAATGAGCAGTACTTA. Its protein is CACSQAGVRNEQYL.

The V and J genes are TRBV12-3 or TRBV12-4 and TRBJ2-2, with TRBD1 as a possible D gene (6 bases). There are 13 residues in the CDR3. V dropped 5 bases and J dropped 3 bases, with 7 bases sitting between them. The CDR3 loop reads CASSPGDTGELFF. In nucleotides, the CDR3 is TGTGCCAGCAGTCCAGGGGACACCGGGGAGCTGTTTTTT.

As concerns this clonotype: Mismatch with germline at one junction end may stem from a read error. V and J are TRBV6-2 or TRBV6-3 and TRBJ2-7, with unresolved D. CDR3 length: 12 amino acids. Germline-derived CDR1 and CDR2 are MNHEY and SVGEGT. CDR3 sequence: CARIYPPPEQYF. In nucleotides, the CDR3 is TGTGCCCGCATTTACCCCCCCCCCGAGCAGTATTTC.

There are a few counts of this clonotype. The conserved final phenylalanine or tryptophan is absent from the CDR3, which likely points to a read error. The rearrangement joins TRBV7-8 to TRBJ2-7; the D call may be TRBD1 or TRBD2 (5 bases each). The CDR3 sequence is 14 residues long. In germline, CDR1 is SGHVS, CDR2 FQNEAQ. In DNA form, the CDR3 reads TGTGCCAGCAGCTGGGACCCCCCTGGCGACGATCAGTACTCC. Its protein is CASSWDPPGDDQYS.

The CDR3 loop reads CASSLVSGAGEREQYF. The CDR3 coding sequence is TGTGCCAGCAGCTTAGTCTCGGGAGCGGGAGAACGCGAGCAGTACTTC. V usage is TRBV7-2 and J usage is TRBJ2-7, with TRBD2 identical over 8 bases. Germline trimming cut 1 base from V and 6 bases from J; bases unmatched to any gene: 11. The CDR3 contains 16 residues. Per the germline V gene, CDR1 is SGHTA and CDR2 is FQGNSA.

Points on this clonotype: Since the CDR3 does not end with the conserved phenylalanine or tryptophan, this likely comes from a read error. The V and J genes are TRBV7-8 and TRBJ2-7; D is uncertain. Germline CDR1 SGHVS, CDR2 FQNEAQ. The CDR3 contains 14 residues. V gave up 4 bases and J gave up 5 bases, with 15 bases separating them. Here the CDR3 DNA reads TGTGCCAGCAGCTGGGCCAACGCTGGCGACGAGCAGTACTTA. Translation: CASSWANAGDEQYL.

This clonotype was recorded a few times. The V call is TRBV7-4, the J call TRBJ2-7, with D perhaps TRBD2 (6 bases). Germline loops: CDR1 SGHVT, CDR2 SQSDAQ. The ends were cut back, 4 bases at V and 3 bases at J, with 13 bases in the middle. This CDR3 region has 14 residues. The chain's CDR3 is CASSYRDSSYEQYF. In DNA, the CDR3 is TGTGCCAGCAGCTACCGGGACTCCAGCTACGAGCAGTACTTC.

The chain employs TRBV10-3 and TRBJ1-5; the match to TRBD1 covers 8 bases. J was trimmed by 5 bases and V by 7 bases; bases with no gene match: 4. Germline values: CDR1 ENHRY, CDR2 SYGVKD. This CDR3 has 13 amino acids. CDR3 protein: CAITTDRDQPQHF. The CDR3 DNA reads TGTGCCATCACCACGGACAGGGATCAGCCCCAGCATTTT.

CDR3 DNA: TGTGCTTGGAGCTTAAGAGGAGCTAGCGGGAGACCCGAAGGGGAGACCCAGTACTTC. This codes for CAWSLRGASGRPEGETQYF. This chain uses TRBV7-2 with TRBJ2-5; the match to TRBD2 covers 10 bases. The CDR3 contains 19 residues. Germline assignment: CDR1 SGHTA and CDR2 FQGNSA. Combining the CDR3 with reference TRBV7-2 and TRBJ2-5 gives the whole variable domain GAGVSQSPSNKVTEKGKDVELRCDPISGHTALYWYRQSLGQGLEFLIYFQGNSAPDKSGLPSDRFSAERTGGSVSTLTIQRTQQEDSAVYLCAWSLRGASGRPEGETQYFGPGTRLLVL.

Note on this clonotype: Given the absence of the conserved phenylalanine or tryptophan at the CDR3 end, a read error is likely. The chain uses TRBV6-5 and TRBJ2-1; D uncertain. Looked up from germline, CDR1 is MNHEY and CDR2 is SVGAGI. The CDR3 runs 13 residues. The CDR3 protein is CARSYSNVNEQFS. The CDR3 region has the DNA TGTGCCCGCAGTTACTCGAACGTTAATGAGCAGTTCTCC.

This clonotype was counted a few times. A much larger clone is a single base away; this may be a read error. The chain has TRBV6-5 and TRBJ1-5, with D perhaps matching TRBD1 (6 bases). The length of the CDR3 is 14 residues. With 6 bases removed from V and 4 bases from J, the gap between germline ends came to 13 bases. The V gene's germline CDR1 is MNHEY and CDR2 SVGAGI. The CDR3 is CASSRGPTNQPQHF. DNA for the CDR3: TGTGCCAGCAGCAGGGGACCGACGAATCAGCCCCAGCATTTT.

In the case of this clonotype: This CDR3 is missing its conserved last phenylalanine or tryptophan, likely due to a read error. The DNA is left out, because the CDR3 cannot be placed on it with certainty; the CDR3 is given as TCRdb lists it. This chain's CDR3 is CASSWNTPGDEQYL. The chain couples TRBV7-2 to TRBJ2-7. A total of 14 residues make up the CDR3, ends included. In germline, CDR1 is SGHTA, CDR2 FQGNSA.